The 25 T cell receptor beta chains listed next were all sequenced from one sample in a study of T cells in narcolepsy. The data were produced by immunoSEQ multiplex PCR, yet TCRdb's version contains in-frame clones alone and is incomplete. The data show about 27,000 clones, 70% to 80% seen once. Sequenced: memory (CD45RA-) CD4+ T cells from blood. Receptor source: a human donor in good health.

The CDR3 protein is CASSLGGAANYGYTF. The CDR3 bases are TGCGCCAGCAGCTTAGGTGGGGCAGCTAACTATGGCTACACCTTC. The J gene is TRBJ1-2, the V gene TRBV5-1, with TRBD1 as a possible D gene (5 bases). The CDR3 is made up of 15 amino acids. From germline, CDR1 is SGHRS and CDR2 YFSETQ. V was cut by 2 bases and J by 0 bases, with 11 bases left in between.

V is TRBV5-8 and J is TRBJ2-1; either TRBD1 or TRBD2 may fit D (7 bases each). The CDR3 is made up of 15 amino acids. Germline values: CDR1 SGHTS, CDR2 YDEGEE. Trimming stripped 4 bases from V and 3 bases from J, with 14 bases between. CDR3 protein: CASSEPGGVYNEQFF. The CDR3, as DNA: TGTGCCAGCAGCGAGCCAGGGGGGGTCTACAATGAGCAGTTCTTC.

The chain combines TRBV6-5 with TRBJ2-7; 7 positions agree with TRBD2. The CDR3 runs to 16 residues. The V segment lost 2 bases and the J segment 2 bases; nucleotides outside the gene matches: 9. Germline V gene lookup returns CDR1 MNHEY and CDR2 SVGAGI. The CDR3 coding sequence is TGTGCCAGCAGTTACGGACTAGACGGGGTCCCCTACGAGCAGTACTTC. Its protein is CASSYGLDGVPYEQYF.

CDR3 protein: CASSSRAGAGELFF. CDR3 nucleotide sequence: TGTGCCAGCAGTTCCCGGGCGGGCGCCGGGGAGCTGTTTTTT. V gene TRBV6-5 combines with J gene TRBJ2-2, with a weak D call TRBD2 (5 bases). CDR1 is MNHEY and CDR2 is SVGAGI in the germline V gene. Trimming took off 4 bases at V and 6 bases at J, with 12 bases between the two ends. The CDR3 runs to 14 residues.

The V call is TRBV29-1, the J call TRBJ1-4; no reliable D call. CDR3 length equals 13 residues. With 8 bases removed from V and 0 bases from J, the gap between germline ends came to 10 bases. CDR1 is SQVTM, CDR2 ANQGSEA, per germline. DNA for the CDR3: TGCAGCACTCGGACCGCAACTAATGAAAAACTGTTTTTT. It translates to CSTRTATNEKLFF.

The V call is TRBV5-6, the J call TRBJ1-2, with TRBD1 matching 10 bases. This CDR3 region has 18 residues. V dropped 2 bases and J dropped 4; count of bases not matched to a gene: 14. Germline V gene sequence: CDR1 SGHDT, CDR2 YYEEEE. The CDR3 region has the DNA TGTGCCAGCAGCTTTGGCCCTCCACTCGGGACAGGGGTCTATGGCTACACCTTC. This codes for CASSFGPPLGTGVYGYTF.

The chain is built from TRBV4-3 and TRBJ2-7, with TRBD1 identical over 7 bases. From germline, CDR1 is LGHNA and CDR2 YSLEER. This CDR3 comprises 15 residues. Germline trimming cut 6 bases from V and 2 bases from J; bases unmatched to any gene: 10. CDR3 region: CASRMAQQGTYEQYF. The CDR3 DNA is TGCGCCAGCAGAATGGCCCAACAGGGGACCTACGAGCAGTACTTC.

The genes are TRBV2 and TRBJ2-5; D is perhaps TRBD2 (5 bases). The tail of the sequence fits TRBJ2-7 better, so the J call may be wrong. The CDR3 sequence is 13 residues long. The germline gives CDR1 SNHLY, CDR2 FYNNEI. CDR3 nucleotides: TGTGCCAGCAGTGCGGGAAGATCCTACGAGCAGTACTTC. It encodes CASSAGRSYEQYF.

This clone was found a few times. In DNA form, the CDR3 reads TGTGCCAGCAGCGGACAGTTCCAGGAGCAGTACTTC. This translates into CASSGQFQEQYF. This chain uses TRBV6-9 with TRBJ2-7, with D possibly being TRBD1 (6 bases). The CDR3 sequence is 12 residues long. Deletions cut 6 bases from V and 7 bases from J, with 13 bases between. Per the germline V gene, CDR1 is MNHGY and CDR2 is SVAAGI.

The CDR3 coding sequence is TGTGCCAGCAGCTTAAGAACAGGGGACACCGGGGAGCTGTTTTTT. Translating it yields CASSLRTGDTGELFF. The rearrangement joins TRBV7-6 to TRBJ2-2, with 7 bases that match TRBD1. Trimming took 2 bases from V and 3 from J; bases not matched to a gene: 3. The CDR3 has 15 amino acids. Germline V lookup: CDR1 SGHVS, CDR2 FNYEAQ.

This sequence joins TRBV7-3 and TRBJ2-3; TRBD2 matches at 15 bases. The V and J ends lost 4 bases and 7 bases, in that order; junction bases with no gene match: 6. Germline CDR1 is SGHTA and CDR2 is FQGTGA. This CDR3 contains 16 residues. The CDR3 region is CASSSPGLAGGYTQYF. DNA for the CDR3: TGTGCCAGCAGCTCGCCGGGACTAGCGGGGGGTTATACGCAGTATTTT.

In its sample, this clone was seen a few times. The chain employs TRBV9 and TRBJ1-4; a possible D gene is TRBD1 (6 bases). There are 15 residues in the CDR3. V was shortened by 5 bases and J by 8 bases, with 19 bases between the two germline ends. Germline lookup yields CDR1 SGDLS and CDR2 YYNGEE. The CDR3 DNA follows: TGTGCCAGCAGTAAGCAGGGGTGGTCGGGGGAAAAACTGTTTTTT. It yields the protein CASSKQGWSGEKLFF.

This sequence joins TRBV7-9 and TRBJ2-5; D unresolved. Germline V gene data show CDR1 as SEHNR and CDR2 as FQNEAQ (reference sequence). The CDR3 has 16 residues. V was shortened by 3 bases and J by 0 bases, with 14 bases between the two germline ends. The CDR3 sequence: CASSFGPAGNQETQYF. In DNA, the CDR3 is TGTGCCAGCAGCTTTGGCCCGGCAGGTAACCAAGAGACCCAGTACTTC.

The chain uses TRBV10-3 and TRBJ2-1; 8 bases map to TRBD1. The CDR3 sequence is 14 residues long. V shed 7 bases, J shed 4 bases, and the junction held 6 bases outside the gene matches. Per the germline V gene, CDR1 is ENHRY and CDR2 is SYGVKD. Here the CDR3 reads CAIKAGGLYNEQFF. DNA for the CDR3: TGTGCCATCAAGGCAGGGGGCTTGTACAATGAGCAGTTCTTC.

This rearrangement joins TRBV7-2 to TRBJ2-3; a possible D gene is TRBD2 (6 bases). The CDR3 totals 11 residues. Germline V CDR1 and CDR2: SGHTA, FQGNSA. CDR3 region: CAGGATDTQYF. The CDR3 DNA is TGTGCGGGGGGTGCCACAGATACGCAGTATTTT.

V gene TRBV7-9 combines with J gene TRBJ1-6; D is uncertain. CDR3 size: 15 residues. Germline lookup yields CDR1 SEHNR and CDR2 FQNEAQ (reference sequence). Trimming pared 3 bases from V and 3 bases from J, leaving 9 bases between. CDR3 residues: CASSLKADYNSPLHF. CDR3 in DNA: TGTGCCAGCAGCTTGAAGGCCGACTATAATTCACCCCTCCACTTT. Variable domain in full (rest from reference TRBV7-9 and TRBJ1-6): DTGVSQNPRHKITKRGQNVTFRCDPISEHNRLYWYRQTLGQGPEFLTYFQNEAQLEKSRLLSDRFSAERPKGSFSTLEIQRTEQGDSAMYLCASSLKADYNSPLHFGNGTRLTVT.

This clone has a single count. This chain links TRBV19 with TRBJ2-3, with unresolved D. The CDR3 runs 13 residues. V dropped 4 bases and J dropped 5 bases, with 10 bases sitting between them. Germline V CDR1 and CDR2: LNHDA, SQIVND (reference sequence). CDR3 sequence reads: CASSTGHRDTQYF. The CDR3, as DNA: TGTGCCAGTAGTACCGGTCACCGAGATACGCAGTATTTT.

The rearrangement links TRBV5-1 to TRBJ1-4; the D gene is possibly TRBD1 (5 bases). The germline V and J ends were trimmed by 6 bases and 2 bases, with 11 bases remaining between them. The CDR3 sequence is 14 residues long. Germline V gives CDR1 SGHRS, CDR2 YFSETQ. Here the CDR3 reads CASTRDSTNEKLFF. Here the CDR3 DNA reads TGCGCCAGCACCCGGGACTCCACTAATGAAAAACTGTTTTTT.

This clone was recorded once. The rearrangement links TRBV19 to TRBJ2-2; the D is unclear. Trimming took 5 bases from V and 4 from J, leaving 14 bases between them. Germline lookup yields CDR1 LNHDA and CDR2 SQIVND (reference sequence). This CDR3 is 15 amino acids long. CDR3 loop: CASSDMGIFTGELFF. In DNA, the CDR3 is TGTGCCAGTAGTGACATGGGGATCTTCACCGGGGAGCTGTTTTTT.

J is TRBJ1-3 and V is TRBV11-2, with TRBD1 as a possible D gene (5 bases). V lost 4 bases, J lost 0 bases, and 10 bases lay in between. CDR3 length: 15 residues. CDR1 is SGHAT and CDR2 is FQNNGV in the germline V gene. For the CDR3, the DNA is TGTGCCAGCAGCTGGTCAGGGAACTCTGGAAACACCATATATTTT. Protein product: CASSWSGNSGNTIYF.

The rearrangement uses TRBV11-3 and TRBJ2-1; 9 bases are a match to TRBD2. The CDR3 loop spans 15 amino acids. The V and J ends lost 3 bases and 7 bases, in that order; junction bases with no gene match: 7. Germline V gene data show CDR1 as SGHNT and CDR2 as YENEEA. The CDR3 nucleotides are TGTGCCAGCAGCTTTAGGGCTAGCGGGGTGAATGAGCAGTTCTTC. Protein product: CASSFRASGVNEQFF. Filled out from reference TRBV11-3 and TRBJ2-1, the complete variable domain reads EAGVVQSPRYKIIEKKQPVAFWCNPISGHNTLYWYLQNLGQGPELLIRYENEEAVDDSQLPKDRFSAERLKGVDSTLKIQPAELGDSAVYLCASSFRASGVNEQFFGPGTRLTVL.

This clone was observed a handful of times. The chain recombines TRBV7-6 with TRBJ1-6; D not resolved. CDR1 is SGHVS and CDR2 is FNYEAQ in the germline V gene. The CDR3 is made up of 13 amino acids. V lost 5 bases to trimming and J lost 10 bases, with 12 bases between them. This chain's CDR3 is CASSLESYSPLHF. The CDR3 nucleotides read TGTGCCAGCAGCCTAGAGTCCTACTCACCCCTCCACTTT.

CDR3 residues: CASSQTGTSGSTDTQYF. CDR3 bases: TGCGCCAGCAGCCAAACCGGGACTAGCGGTAGCACAGATACGCAGTATTTT. This chain links TRBV4-1 with TRBJ2-3, with 11 bases matching TRBD2. The CDR3 extends over 17 amino acids. Unmatched junction bases numbered 4, after V lost 2 bases and J lost 0 bases. CDR1 is MGHRA and CDR2 is YSYEKL in the germline V gene.

The chain carries TRBV7-9 and TRBJ1-1; D unresolved. This CDR3 has 13 residues. Trimming took 4 bases from V and 0 from J, leaving 6 bases between them. Germline V lookup: CDR1 SEHNR, CDR2 FQNEAQ (reference sequence). CDR3 DNA: TGTGCCAGCAGCTCGTATATGAACACTGAAGCTTTCTTT. This gives the protein CASSSYMNTEAFF.

The chain uses TRBV30 and TRBJ1-1, with a tentative D call TRBD1 (5 bases). Trimming shortened V by 5 bases and J by 0 bases, and 16 bases separated the two germline ends. Germline lookup yields CDR1 GTSNPN and CDR2 SVGIG (reference sequence). This CDR3 comprises 15 residues. CDR3 protein: CAWADSGPVNTEAFF. The DNA for the CDR3 is TGTGCCTGGGCTGACTCAGGGCCAGTGAACACTGAAGCTTTCTTT.